The present entry profiles one TCR beta chain with its context. This clone was recorded only once. Its antigen remains unidentified. No quality values exist for individual bases; no much larger clone is one base distant. The data are from a study of cytomegalovirus exposure and HLA in healthy donors (dated by TCRdb to about 2017). Looking at the study overall: In an earlier analysis of 450 to 750 of the donors, approximately 300 Gb of sequence data and about 110 million unique TCR beta sequences from roughly 190 million T cells were reported. Alongside the repertoire data, information on donor age, sex, ethnicity and CMV serostatus was compiled. Every discovery cohort repertoire had been produced on one sequencing platform. To predict cytomegalovirus infection status, the study combined high-throughput TCR immunosequencing, statistical association of individual TCRs with disease status, and machine learning. The study profiled the T cell repertoires of approximately 700 subjects by immunosequencing and related them to cytomegalovirus serostatus. An early release that covered some 640 HLA-typed donors contained around 300 gigabases of sequencing data and 80 million or so unique TCR sequences. In the later analysis, no new phenotypic data were used to find candidate immune exposures; instead, reliance was placed on TCR beta sequences and their occurrence across donors. Besides the first cohort of hundreds of subjects, a separate validation cohort made up of 95 to 150 different subjects was used. Genome-wide SNP genotypes for about 55% of the roughly 670 donors were used in a later genetic analysis, which treated that subset as a discovery cohort. HLA typing covered class I and class II loci at four-digit resolution. The study aimed to test whether cataloging public T cell receptors could reveal signatures of past pathogen exposure. On average, 235,054 unique TCR beta nucleotide sequences were sequenced per donor among 398 genotyped donors of the cohort, with roughly a sixth of those sequences being non-productive. Typing coverage varied by locus: about 629-630 donors for A, B, C, DRB1 and DQB1; approximately 520 for DQA1; nearly 610 for DPA1; under 490 for DPB1. Because of strong linkage in the cohort, roughly five DR-DQ haplotypes were treated as single units for association and clustering. To study patterns of TCR occurrence, a later analysis re-analyzed previously published TCR beta repertoires from 600 to 750 donors and added high-resolution HLA genotyping. To decide whether each TCR beta V gene segment behaved as functional or pseudogenic, an earlier analysis of some 600 of the donors relied on high-throughput TCR beta sequencing. Of the roughly 410 genotyped donors, 70% to 90% were placed in the genetic ancestry cluster associated with self-reported Caucasian donors.

Overall study outcomes, separate from this receptor: A later analysis associated about 17,000 TCR beta sequences with specific HLA alleles at a false discovery rate of 0.05. The classifier was reported to diagnose cytomegalovirus status with high specificity and sensitivity in both the original cohort and the validation cohort. In the study, roughly 160 TCR beta chains were listed as associated with cytomegalovirus. Compared with equally common non-associated chains, HLA-associated TCR beta chains in a later analysis were more clonally expanded and had lower generation probabilities. A later analysis found that most CMV-associated TCR beta chains appeared HLA-restricted, with HLA associations seemingly driven largely by CMV exposure. Immune exposure information for the cohort was limited to CMV serostatus. In a later analysis, TCR association rates were found to vary across HLA loci, with the most associated TCRs seen for DRB1 alleles and the fewest for HLA-C alleles. Correlated functional status among segregating V segments might reflect linkage disequilibrium, but an unknown experimental factor could not be ruled out. According to a later genetic analysis, donors in an Asian-associated ancestry cluster had fewer N-insertions in productive TCRs than the approximately 670-donor mean. The cohort was sequenced for TCR beta chains only, and without alpha or paired-chain data the features that could be detected were limited. V-gene and J-gene trimming of TCR beta chains was associated with a missense DCLRE1C variant in a later genetic analysis, and the association was replicated in an independent cohort. A later analysis reported that several top co-occurrence clusters appeared linked to parvovirus B19, influenza, CMV and Epstein-Barr virus. Some IMGT-functional V segments, including TRBV6-2 and TRBV6-3, could not be told apart with the 87-base-pair reads, so those segments were excluded. The earlier analysis of approximately 590 of the donors excluded roughly 17 rarely observed V segments, including chromosome 9 orphons, because counts were too low. In vitro tests confirmed that three of the cytomegalovirus-associated TCR beta chains recognize cytomegalovirus antigens. Assigning TCR associations to individual alleles was difficult when HLA alleles, especially DR and DQ, strongly co-occurred. According to the authors, the approach could potentially be generalized to other disease states and immunological phenotypes. An earlier analysis of several hundred of the donors showed that most TCR beta V segments appeared in productive rearrangements either about 90% or about 30% of the time, which broadly matched IMGT annotations. A further reported finding was that TCR beta sequences accurately predicted the HLA-A and HLA-B alleles for most subjects in the first cohort. The sequencing pipeline was judged likely to have produced a cluster of highly shared sequence variants as a technical artifact. Sequencing depth was assumed to be roughly uniform across donors in the presence/absence analyses, though that assumption may not hold. Because some donors lacked HLA typing at each locus, the association tests relied only on the typed subset. While some public TCRs were present in many individuals, most TCR sequences turned up only very rarely across donors.

Taken from cysteine to phenylalanine, the CDR3 has 16 residues. Of the read, only the CDR3 DNA is kept; its 48 bases are in frame from base 1. Per the germline V gene, KGHSH is the CDR1 and LQKENI is the CDR2. V is pared back by 6 bases and J by 3 bases, with 18 bases lying between the germline termini. The cohort consisted of 600 or so healthy bone marrow donors. Cohort members were all nominally healthy when sampled, although unrecorded immune exposures were likely present. The donor was CMV seropositive and was included in the group of approximately 310 seropositive cohort members. Each donor provided a peripheral blood sample, and peripheral blood mononuclear cells were used for TCR beta sequencing. The Qiagen DNeasy Blood Extraction Kit was used to extract genomic DNA from the blood cell samples. Receptor libraries were prepared by the immunoSEQ multiplex PCR assay. A mixture of 60 forward primers for TCR Vbeta segments and 13 reverse primers for TCR Jbeta segments was used in the multiplex PCR. The CDR3 region of rearranged TCR beta genes was amplified from genomic DNA by a multiplex PCR assay. Amplified TCR beta libraries were sequenced as 87-base-pair reads on the Illumina HiSeq System. The original methods were these. Across the 700 or so repertoires, a later analysis counted roughly 77 million unique TCR beta chains, some 11 million of which were shared by at least two donors. Raw reads were error-corrected and collapsed into unique sequences by a nearest-neighbor algorithm in which closely related sequences were merged to remove PCR and sequencing errors. Alignment of CDR3 sequences to IMGT reference sequences was used to assign V, D and J gene segments. Each retained sequence needed at least a six-nucleotide match to both a V gene segment and a J gene segment. Rearrangements were classified as productive when the CDR3 lacked stop codons and remained in frame with V and J, and all other rearrangements were classified as non-productive. CDR3 was defined according to IMGT convention as the region running from the second conserved V-encoded cysteine to the conserved J-encoded phenylalanine. In an earlier analysis of roughly 580 of the donors, sequences lacking an unambiguous match to a single V gene segment were excluded. In an earlier analysis of approximately 500 of the donors, a V segment was called functional when productive rearrangements were above 56.7%, and segregating when the standard deviation between donors exceeded 5%. A statistical classification framework was built for diagnosing cytomegalovirus status from the catalog of TCR beta chain sequences. A later analysis assigned V and J genes by comparing TCR nucleotide sequences with IMGT/GENE-DB human TR gene sequences. A later analysis assigned CDR3 sequences and most-parsimonious VDJ recombination scenarios with the TCRdist pipeline. A later analysis defined each TCR beta chain by its CDR3 amino acid sequence plus V-gene family, and excluded reads lacking a unique V-gene family. In a later analysis, approximately 590 highly shared, low-generation-probability nucleotide sequences were removed to address suspected cross-contamination and a sequencing artifact. For each public chain, a later analysis derived a clonal expansion index from normalized ranks of inferred template counts within each repertoire. Generation probabilities in a later analysis came from a VDJ recombination model fitted to out-of-frame rearrangements, and those results were checked against IGoR. In a later analysis, TCR-TCR, TCR-HLA and TCR-CMV co-occurrence was scored with hypergeometric tests, and a repertoire-size bias correction was applied to TCR pairs. False discovery rates were estimated in a later analysis by permuting HLA or CMV assignments 20 times. In a later analysis, co-occurring TCRs were grouped using DBSCAN, with TCRdist sequence similarity added in when clustering inside HLA-allele-positive subsets. Co-occurrence clustering excluded repertoires with fewer than 30,000 or more than 120,000 public chains, plus five with anomalous nucleotide sharing. TCRdb limited this immuneACCESS table to in-frame rearrangements with V and J called. A share of clones is missing; checked studies link under half to unresolved V genes, and the rest is unexplained. For V, J and clone size, that table is used; D and trimming come from the DNA. Within this sample are about 190,000 clones, with about 81% of them counted one time only. The ten largest account for around 2.1% of the sample.

The source is a woman between 18 and 29 years old in good health and CMV-seropositive. Sequenced input: PBMCs. The chain was built from TRBV18 and TRBJ1-5, with the identity of the D gene unclear. The CDR3 region reads CASSPQEGTTNQPQHF. DNA sequence: TGTGCCAGCTCCCCCCAGGAGGGAACCACCAATCAGCCCCAGCATTTT.